Given below is one TCR beta chain in context. No antigen is known for it. The data were produced by immunoSEQ multiplex PCR, yet TCRdb's version contains in-frame clones alone and is incomplete. This sample has tens of thousands of clones, with around 94% found just once. The ends were cut back, 4 bases at V and 2 bases at J, with 17 bases in the middle. The CDR3 is made up of 16 amino acids. Germline CDR1 is MDHEN and CDR2 is SYDVKM. From the 120-subject validation cohort, which was separate from the roughly 610-subject first cohort, the donors were drawn. The data are from a study of cytomegalovirus exposure and HLA in healthy donors. Study results and caveats: The investigators catalogued some 160 TCR beta chains as cytomegalovirus-associated. A few CMV-associated chains proved CMV antigen-specific in vitro. TCR sequences were mostly rare, though some public TCRs occurred in many donors.

The J gene is TRBJ2-5, the V gene TRBV28; D tentatively reads TRBD1 or TRBD2 (6 bases each). The TCR was taken from a woman between 18 and 29 years old in good health and CMV-seropositive. The sequencing sample was made of PBMCs. The CDR3 is CASSSWDTGGQETQYF. The CDR3 region has the DNA TGTGCCAGCAGTTCATGGGACACCGGGGGACAAGAGACCCAGTACTTC.